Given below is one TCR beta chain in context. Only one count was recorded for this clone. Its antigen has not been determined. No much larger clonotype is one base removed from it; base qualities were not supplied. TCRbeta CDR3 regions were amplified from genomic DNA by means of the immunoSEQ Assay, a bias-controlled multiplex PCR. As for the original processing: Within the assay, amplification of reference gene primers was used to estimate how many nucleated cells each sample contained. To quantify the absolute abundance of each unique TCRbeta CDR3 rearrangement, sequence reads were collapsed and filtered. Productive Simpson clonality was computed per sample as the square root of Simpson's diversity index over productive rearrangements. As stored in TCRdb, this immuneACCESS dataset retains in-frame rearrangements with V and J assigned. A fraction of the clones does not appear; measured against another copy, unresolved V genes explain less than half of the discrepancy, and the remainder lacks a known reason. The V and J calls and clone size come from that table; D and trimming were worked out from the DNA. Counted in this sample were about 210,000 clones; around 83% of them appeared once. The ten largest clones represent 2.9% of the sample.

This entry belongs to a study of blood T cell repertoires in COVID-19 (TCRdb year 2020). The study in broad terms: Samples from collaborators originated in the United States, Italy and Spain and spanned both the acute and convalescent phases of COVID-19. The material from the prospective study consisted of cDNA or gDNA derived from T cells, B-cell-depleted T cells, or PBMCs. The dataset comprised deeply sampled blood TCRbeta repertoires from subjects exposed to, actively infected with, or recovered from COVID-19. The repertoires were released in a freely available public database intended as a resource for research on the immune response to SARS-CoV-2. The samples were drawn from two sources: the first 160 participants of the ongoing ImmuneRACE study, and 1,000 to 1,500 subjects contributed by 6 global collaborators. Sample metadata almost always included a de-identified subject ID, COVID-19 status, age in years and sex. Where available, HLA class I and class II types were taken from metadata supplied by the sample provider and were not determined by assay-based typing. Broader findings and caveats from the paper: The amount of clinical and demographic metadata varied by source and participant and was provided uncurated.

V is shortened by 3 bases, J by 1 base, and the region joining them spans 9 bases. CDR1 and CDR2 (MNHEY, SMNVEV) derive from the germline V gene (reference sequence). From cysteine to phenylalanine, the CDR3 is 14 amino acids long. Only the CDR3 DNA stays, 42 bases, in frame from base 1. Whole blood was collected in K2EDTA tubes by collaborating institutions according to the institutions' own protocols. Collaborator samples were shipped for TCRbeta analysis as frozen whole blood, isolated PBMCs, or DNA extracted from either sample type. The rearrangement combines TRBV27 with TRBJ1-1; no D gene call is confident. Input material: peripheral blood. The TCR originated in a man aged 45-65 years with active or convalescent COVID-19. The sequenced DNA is TGTGCCAGCAGTTTCCGCGTCTCGAACACTGAAGCTTTCTTT. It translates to CASSFRVSNTEAFF.